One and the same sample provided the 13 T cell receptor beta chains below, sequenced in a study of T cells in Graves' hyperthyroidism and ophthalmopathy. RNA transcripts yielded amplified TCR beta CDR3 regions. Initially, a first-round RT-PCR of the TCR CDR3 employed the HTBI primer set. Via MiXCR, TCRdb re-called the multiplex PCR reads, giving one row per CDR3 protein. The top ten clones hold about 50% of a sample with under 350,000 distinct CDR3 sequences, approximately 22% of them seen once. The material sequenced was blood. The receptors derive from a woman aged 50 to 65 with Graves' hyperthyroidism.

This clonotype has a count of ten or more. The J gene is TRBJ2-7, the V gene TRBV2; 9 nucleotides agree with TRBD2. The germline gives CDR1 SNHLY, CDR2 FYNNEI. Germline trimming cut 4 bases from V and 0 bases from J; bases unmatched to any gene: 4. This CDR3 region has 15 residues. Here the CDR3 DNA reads TGTGCCAGCAGTGTGCTAGCGGGGAGCTCCTACGAGCAGTACTTC. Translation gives CASSVLAGSSYEQYF. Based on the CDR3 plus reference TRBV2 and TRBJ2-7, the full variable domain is EPEVTQTPSHQVTQMGQEVILRCVPISNHLYFYWYRQILGQKVEFLVSFYNNEISEKSEIFDDQFSVERPDGSNFTLKIRSTKLEDSAMYFCASSVLAGSSYEQYFGPGTRLTVT.

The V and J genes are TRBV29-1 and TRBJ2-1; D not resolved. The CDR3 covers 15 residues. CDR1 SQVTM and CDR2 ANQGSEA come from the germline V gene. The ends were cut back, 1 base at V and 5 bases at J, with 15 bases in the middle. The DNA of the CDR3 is TGCAGCGTTGAAGCCCTCGAAGGCCGCCACAATGAGCAGTTCTTC. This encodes CSVEALEGRHNEQFF.

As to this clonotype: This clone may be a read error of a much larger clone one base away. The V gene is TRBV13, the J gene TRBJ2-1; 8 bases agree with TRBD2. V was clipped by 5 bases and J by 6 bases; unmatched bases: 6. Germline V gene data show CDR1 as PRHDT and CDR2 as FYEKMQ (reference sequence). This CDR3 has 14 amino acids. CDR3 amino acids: CASSRGLEANEQFF. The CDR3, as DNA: TGTGCCAGCAGCCGGGGACTAGAAGCCAATGAGCAGTTCTTC.

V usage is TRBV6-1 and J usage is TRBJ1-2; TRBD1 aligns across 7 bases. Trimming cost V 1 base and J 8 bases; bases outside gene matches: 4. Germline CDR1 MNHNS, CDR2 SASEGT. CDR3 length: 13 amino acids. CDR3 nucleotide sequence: TGTGCCAGCAGTGAAGTTACAGGGGAAGGCTACACCTTC. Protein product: CASSEVTGEGYTF.

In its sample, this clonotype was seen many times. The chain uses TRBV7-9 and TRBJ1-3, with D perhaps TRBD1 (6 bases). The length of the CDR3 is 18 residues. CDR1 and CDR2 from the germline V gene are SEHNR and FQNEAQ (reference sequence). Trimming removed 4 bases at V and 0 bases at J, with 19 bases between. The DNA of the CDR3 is TGTGCCAGCAGCTCCCCGCCGTTTGGGACAAGCTCTGGAAACACCATATATTTT. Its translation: CASSSPPFGTSSGNTIYF. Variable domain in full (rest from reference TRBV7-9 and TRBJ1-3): DTGVSQNPRHKITKRGQNVTFRCDPISEHNRLYWYRQTLGQGPEFLTYFQNEAQLEKSRLLSDRFSAERPKGSFSTLEIQRTEQGDSAMYLCASSSPPFGTSSGNTIYFGEGSWLTVV.

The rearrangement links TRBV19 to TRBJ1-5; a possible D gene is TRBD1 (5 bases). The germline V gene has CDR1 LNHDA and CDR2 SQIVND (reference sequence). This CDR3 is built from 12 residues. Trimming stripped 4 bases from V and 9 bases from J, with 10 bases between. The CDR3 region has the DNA TGTGCCAGTAGTACCAGGAGGGGGCCCCAGCATTTT. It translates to CASSTRRGPQHF.

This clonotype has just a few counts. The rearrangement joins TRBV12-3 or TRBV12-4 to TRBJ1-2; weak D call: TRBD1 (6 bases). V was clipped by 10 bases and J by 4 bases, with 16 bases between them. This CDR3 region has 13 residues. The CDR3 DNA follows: TGTGCCACCTCTCCCACAGGGATCTATGGCTACACCTTC. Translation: CATSPTGIYGYTF.

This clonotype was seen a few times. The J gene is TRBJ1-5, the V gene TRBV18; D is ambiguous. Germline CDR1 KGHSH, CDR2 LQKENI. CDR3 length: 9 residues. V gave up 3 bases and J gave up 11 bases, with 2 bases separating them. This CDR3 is CASSPSQHF. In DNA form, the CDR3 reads TGTGCCAGCTCACCGTCCCAGCATTTT. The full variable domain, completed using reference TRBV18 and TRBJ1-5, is NAGVMQNPRHLVRRRGQEARLRCSPMKGHSHVYWYRQLPEEGLKFMVYLQKENIIDESGMPKERFSAEFPKEGPSILRIQQVVRGDSAAYFCASSPSQHFGDGTRLSIL.

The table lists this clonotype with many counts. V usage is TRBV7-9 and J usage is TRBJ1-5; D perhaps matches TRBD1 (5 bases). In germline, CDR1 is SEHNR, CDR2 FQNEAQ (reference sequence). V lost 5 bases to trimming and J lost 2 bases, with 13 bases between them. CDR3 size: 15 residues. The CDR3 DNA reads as TGTGCCAGCAGCGGGGGACGGGGCGGCAATCAGCCCCAGCATTTT. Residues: CASSGGRGGNQPQHF. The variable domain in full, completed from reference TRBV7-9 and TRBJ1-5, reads DTGVSQNPRHKITKRGQNVTFRCDPISEHNRLYWYRQTLGQGPEFLTYFQNEAQLEKSRLLSDRFSAERPKGSFSTLEIQRTEQGDSAMYLCASSGGRGGNQPQHFGDGTRLSIL.

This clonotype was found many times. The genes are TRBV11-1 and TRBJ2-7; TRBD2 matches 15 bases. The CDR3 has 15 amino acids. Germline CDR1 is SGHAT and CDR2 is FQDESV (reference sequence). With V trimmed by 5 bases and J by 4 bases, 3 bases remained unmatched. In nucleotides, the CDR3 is TGTGCCAGCAGCATCGGACTAGCGGGAGGGTACGAGCAGTACTTC. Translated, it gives CASSIGLAGGYEQYF.

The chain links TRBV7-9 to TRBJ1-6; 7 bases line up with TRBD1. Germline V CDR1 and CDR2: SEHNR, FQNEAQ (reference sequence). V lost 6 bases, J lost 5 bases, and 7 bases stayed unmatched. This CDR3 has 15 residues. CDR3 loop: CASRPPGQNNSPLHF. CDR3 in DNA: TGTGCCAGCAGACCGCCGGGACAGAATAATTCACCCCTCCACTTT.

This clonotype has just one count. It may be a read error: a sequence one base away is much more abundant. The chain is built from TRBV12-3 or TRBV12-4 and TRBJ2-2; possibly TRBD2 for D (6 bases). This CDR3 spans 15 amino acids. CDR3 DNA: TGTGCCAGCAGTTTATGGACACTCCCCACCGGGGGGCTGTTTTTT. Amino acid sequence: CASSLWTLPTGGLFF.

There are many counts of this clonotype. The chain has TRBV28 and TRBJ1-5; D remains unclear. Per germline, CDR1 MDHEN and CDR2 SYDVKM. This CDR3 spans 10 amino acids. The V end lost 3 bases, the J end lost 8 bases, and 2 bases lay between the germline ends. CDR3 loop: CASSFKPQHF. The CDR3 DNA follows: TGTGCCAGCAGTTTTAAGCCCCAGCATTTT.